This is a list of T cell receptor beta chains from one sample in a study of T cell responses to AZD1222 COVID-19 vaccine. Assay: immunoSEQ multiplex PCR; the TCRdb copy retains only in-frame clones and omits some. The table lists more than 85,000 clones, about 89% of them singletons. The input for sequencing was peripheral blood, taken on day 0 of AZD1222 vaccination. These receptors all come from an adult in good health. The CDR3 runs from the conserved cysteine through the conserved F or W. The D gene is left open where the match is weak. Size is stated for part of the rows, as once, few or many counts, or as a class when the clone is expanded.

>-|TRBV7-3|TRBJ2-1|TRBD1
CASSPLPGTVNEQFF
TGTGCCAGCAGCCCACTCCCTGGGACAGTTAATGAGCAGTTCTTC
>-|TRBV12-3/TRBV12-4|TRBJ1-2|-
CASSPGEAHGYTF
TGTGCCAGCAGTCCGGGGGAGGCTCATGGCTACACCTTC
>-|TRBV15|TRBJ1-2|-
CATSRKYGYTF
TGTGCCACCAGCAGGAAATATGGCTACACCTTC
>-|TRBV11-3|TRBJ1-2|TRBD1
CASSLERTGGDYGYTF
TGTGCCAGCAGCTTAGAGAGGACAGGGGGAGACTATGGCTACACCTTC
>-|TRBV11-2|TRBJ2-7|TRBD1
CASSPDRGYEQYF
TGTGCCAGCTCGCCTGACAGGGGTTACGAGCAGTACTTC
>-|TRBV10-1|TRBJ2-4|-
CASSESTLRGSKNIQYF
TGCGCCAGCAGTGAGTCGACTTTGCGGGGCAGCAAAAACATTCAGTACTTC
>-|TRBV5-1|TRBJ1-4|TRBD1
CASSLTGENNEKLFF
TGCGCCAGCAGCTTAACAGGGGAAAATAATGAAAAACTGTTTTTT
>few|TRBV28|TRBJ2-2|TRBD2
CASRLAGLAETGELFF
TGTGCCAGCAGGCTAGCAGGGCTAGCGGAGACCGGGGAGCTGTTTTTT
>-|TRBV28|TRBJ1-4|-
CASSLGRGQGLVSTNEKLFF
TGTGCCAGCAGTTTGGGAAGAGGGCAGGGGCTCGTTTCTACTAATGAAAAACTGTTTTTT
>-|TRBV19|TRBJ2-7|TRBD2
CASSRTSGGSSYEQYF
TGTGCCAGTTCCCGGACTAGCGGGGGTTCCTCCTACGAGCAGTACTTC
>few|TRBV20-1|TRBJ1-1|-
CSAQYDTEAFF
TGCAGTGCCCAATATGACACTGAAGCTTTCTTT
>-|TRBV7-2|TRBJ2-7|TRBD2
CASSLTGLAGGPSGEQYF
TGTGCCAGCAGCCTGACGGGACTAGCGGGAGGGCCCTCGGGGGAGCAGTACTTC
>-|TRBV5-1|TRBJ1-2|TRBD1
CASSLGQGAGYGYTF
TGCGCCAGCAGCCTGGGACAGGGGGCAGGCTATGGCTACACCTTC
>once|TRBV27|TRBJ2-6|TRBD2
CASSPLAGPGANVLTF
TGTGCCAGCAGTCCATTAGCGGGGCCTGGGGCCAACGTCCTGACTTTC
>-|TRBV29-1|TRBJ2-1|-
CSVPGLRGYYNEQFF
TGCAGCGTCCCGGGACTCCGAGGGTATTACAATGAGCAGTTCTTC
>-|TRBV20-1|TRBJ2-3|TRBD1
CSASSTGGIGTQYF
TGCAGTGCAAGTTCCACAGGGGGTATCGGGACGCAGTATTTT
>-|TRBV5-1|TRBJ2-3|-
CASSSVGGTDTQYF
TGCGCCAGCAGCTCCGTGGGGGGCACAGATACGCAGTATTTT
>-|TRBV11-2|TRBJ1-1|TRBD1
CASSLRRTGGTEAFF
TGTGCCAGCAGCTTACGGCGGACAGGGGGCACTGAAGCTTTCTTT
>-|TRBV7-8|TRBJ2-2|-
CASSQQVTGELFF
TGTGCCAGCAGCCAACAGGTCACCGGGGAGCTGTTTTTT
>-|TRBV10-3|TRBJ2-2|TRBD1
CAIREGQGNTGELFF
TGTGCCATCAGGGAGGGACAGGGGAACACCGGGGAGCTGTTTTTT
>-|TRBV18|TRBJ2-3|TRBD1
CASSLGPGQGTDTQYF
TGTGCCAGCTCGCTTGGTCCGGGACAGGGAACGGATACGCAGTATTTT
>-|TRBV29-1|TRBJ2-1|TRBD1
CSVERIQGYEQFF
TGCAGCGTCGAGCGGATACAGGGGTATGAGCAGTTCTTC
>-|TRBV7-9|TRBJ1-2|-
CASSLGEGHGYTF
TGTGCCAGCAGCTTAGGGGAAGGGCACGGCTACACCTTC
>-|TRBV5-1|TRBJ1-6|-
CASSIAGPNNSPLHF
TGCGCCAGCAGCATCGCTGGACCGAATAATTCACCCCTCCACTTT
>-|TRBV30|TRBJ2-7|TRBD2
CAWNAAGGVSYEQYF
TGTGCCTGGAACGCCGCGGGGGGGGTCTCCTACGAGCAGTACTTC
>-|TRBV10-2|TRBJ1-1|TRBD1
CASSVPGTGNTEAFF
TGCGCCAGCAGTGTTCCCGGGACAGGGAACACTGAAGCTTTCTTT
>-|TRBV4-1|TRBJ2-1|TRBD2
CASSPAGGVGANEQFF
TGCGCCAGCAGCCCAGCGGGAGGGGTAGGGGCCAATGAGCAGTTCTTC
>-|TRBV9|TRBJ1-2|-
CASTLGGGAALGYTF
TGTGCCAGCACCCTTGGGGGGGGCGCGGCATTGGGCTACACCTTC
>once|TRBV10-2|TRBJ1-6|-
CASIEHLNSPLHF
TGCGCCAGCATTGAGCACCTTAATTCACCCCTCCACTTT
>-|TRBV7-9|TRBJ1-5|-
CASSLGASSNQPQHF
TGTGCCAGCAGCTTGGGGGCGAGTAGCAATCAGCCCCAGCATTTT
>-|TRBV19|TRBJ1-1|TRBD1
CASSATGGTEAFF
TGTGCCAGTAGTGCCACAGGGGGCACTGAAGCTTTCTTT
>-|TRBV15|TRBJ2-1|-
CATSRPERAGLNEQFF
TGTGCCACCAGCAGACCCGAGAGAGCGGGTCTCAATGAGCAGTTCTTC
>-|TRBV27|TRBJ2-7|-
CASSYLGEQYF
TGTGCCAGCAGTTACCTAGGCGAGCAGTACTTC
>-|TRBV2|TRBJ2-3|-
CASSEQAAGTDTQYF
TGTGCCAGCAGTGAACAAGCGGCAGGGACAGATACGCAGTATTTT
>-|TRBV15|TRBJ1-2|-
CATSRDPGSMGYTF
TGTGCCACCAGCAGAGATCCAGGGTCTATGGGCTACACCTTC
>-|TRBV19|TRBJ1-5|-
CASSIDRGSNQPQHF
TGTGCCAGTAGTATAGACAGGGGAAGCAATCAGCCCCAGCATTTT
>-|TRBV18|TRBJ2-2|-
CASSPQENTGELFF
TGTGCCAGCTCACCACAGGAAAACACCGGGGAGCTGTTTTTT
>-|TRBV5-8|TRBJ2-3|TRBD1
CASSLGQGADTQYF
TGTGCCAGCAGCTTGGGACAGGGAGCAGATACGCAGTATTTT
>-|TRBV5-4|TRBJ1-6|TRBD1
CASSLGDRGNSPLHF
TGTGCCAGCAGCTTGGGGGACAGGGGTAATTCACCCCTCCACTTT
>-|TRBV28|TRBJ1-5|-
CASSLSAISNQPQHF
TGTGCCAGCAGTTTATCAGCAATTAGCAATCAGCCCCAGCATTTT
>-|TRBV28|TRBJ1-2|TRBD1
CASRQGQDYGYTF
TGTGCCAGCAGACAGGGACAGGACTATGGCTACACCTTC
>-|TRBV2|TRBJ2-1|-
CASRPGTHNEQFF
TGTGCCAGCAGACCCGGGACACACAATGAGCAGTTCTTC
>-|TRBV3-1/TRBV3-2|TRBJ1-5|-
CASSQELNQPQHF
TGTGCCAGCAGCCAAGAGCTTAATCAGCCCCAGCATTTT
>once|TRBV10-3|TRBJ1-1|-
CAIRENTEAFF
TGTGCCATCAGAGAGAACACTGAAGCTTTCTTT
>-|TRBV6-5|TRBJ2-7|-
CASKGGVYEQYF
TGTGCCAGTAAAGGGGGAGTCTACGAGCAGTACTTC
>-|TRBV5-1|TRBJ2-1|TRBD1
CASSPGTGISYNEQFF
TGCGCCAGCAGTCCTGGGACAGGGATCTCCTACAATGAGCAGTTCTTC
>-|TRBV2|TRBJ1-1|-
CASSGGTHMNTEAFF
TGTGCCAGCAGTGGGGGAACCCACATGAACACTGAAGCTTTCTTT
>-|TRBV24-1|TRBJ2-1|-
CATSDLTRNEQFF
TGTGCCACCAGTGATTTGACGCGCAATGAGCAGTTCTTC
>-|TRBV7-9|TRBJ2-7|-
CASSPPLGQTEQYF
TGTGCCAGCAGCCCACCCCTGGGGCAGACTGAGCAGTACTTC
>-|TRBV7-2|TRBJ1-4|TRBD1
CASSTQGGTNEKLFF
TGTGCCAGCAGCACACAGGGGGGAACTAATGAAAAACTGTTTTTT
>-|TRBV5-5|TRBJ1-1|-
CASSLGGQNLRAFF
TGTGCCAGCAGCTTGGGTGGCCAGAATCTCCGGGCTTTCTTT
>-|TRBV5-8|TRBJ1-2|-
CASSLGQIRDGYTF
TGTGCCAGCAGCTTGGGACAGATCAGAGATGGCTACACCTTC
>-|TRBV18|TRBJ2-7|-
CASSPLPYEQYF
TGTGCCAGCTCACCACTTCCCTACGAGCAGTACTTC
>-|TRBV10-3|TRBJ2-2|TRBD1
CAISEIQGAGELFF
TGTGCCATCAGTGAGATCCAGGGGGCCGGGGAGCTGTTTTTT
>once|TRBV6-1|TRBJ1-5|TRBD1
CASSAYSRAGQEKQPQHF
TGTGCCAGCAGTGCCTACTCACGAGCGGGACAGGAAAAGCAGCCCCAGCATTTT